There are many counts of the clone carrying this T cell receptor beta chain. The antigen remains unidentified. The data originate from a study of T cells in Graves' hyperthyroidism and ophthalmopathy. From RNA transcripts, TCR beta CDR3 regions were amplified. During a first-round RT-PCR of the TCR CDR3, the HTBI primer set was used. TCRdb re-derived calls from the multiplex PCR reads in MiXCR, one entry per CDR3 protein. The sample includes more than 350,000 distinct CDR3 sequences, 12% to 15% seen only once; the top ten take approximately 19%. Each ophthalmopathy patient scored at least 3 on the Clinical Activity Score and at least 4 on NOSPECS grade, with duration under 3 months. Approximately 10 ml of fresh peripheral blood supplied the PBMCs. Study conclusions and caveats: Before onset, by a median of about six months, the model predicted ophthalmopathy. Ophthalmopathy and stable hyperthyroidism were separated by a 13 V-J model.

Germline V lookup: CDR1 SNHLY, CDR2 FYNNEI. The CDR3 is made up of 14 amino acids. V lost 4 bases and J 4 bases, leaving 13 bases between the germline ends. The sequenced material came from blood. This clonotype was obtained from a woman aged 60-75 years with Graves' ophthalmopathy. This rearrangement joins TRBV2 to TRBJ1-2; D gene uncertain. The DNA for the CDR3 is TGTGCCAGCAGTGTCCAATCTGACTCCTATGGCTACACCTTC. Amino acid sequence: CASSVQSDSYGYTF.